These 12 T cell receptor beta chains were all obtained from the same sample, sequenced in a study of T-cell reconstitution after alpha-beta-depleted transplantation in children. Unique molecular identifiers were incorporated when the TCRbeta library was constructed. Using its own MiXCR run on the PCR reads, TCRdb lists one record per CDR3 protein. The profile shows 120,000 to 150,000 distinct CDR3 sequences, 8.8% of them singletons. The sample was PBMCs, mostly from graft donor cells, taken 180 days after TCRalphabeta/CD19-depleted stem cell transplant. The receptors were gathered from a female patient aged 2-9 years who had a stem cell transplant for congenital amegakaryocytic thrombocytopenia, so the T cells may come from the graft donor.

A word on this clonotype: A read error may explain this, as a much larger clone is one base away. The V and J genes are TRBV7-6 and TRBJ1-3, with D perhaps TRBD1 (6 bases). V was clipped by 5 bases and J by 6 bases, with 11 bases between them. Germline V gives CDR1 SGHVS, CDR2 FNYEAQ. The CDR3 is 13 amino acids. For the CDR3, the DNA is TGTGCCAGCAGCGAAAGACAGGAAAACACCATATATTTT. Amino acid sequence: CASSERQENTIYF.

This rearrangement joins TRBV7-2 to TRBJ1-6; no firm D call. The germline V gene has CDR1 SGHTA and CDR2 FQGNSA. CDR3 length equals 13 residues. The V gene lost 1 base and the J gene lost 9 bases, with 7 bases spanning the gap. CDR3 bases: TGTGCCAGCAGCTTAGGCGTGGTTTCACCCCTCCACTTT. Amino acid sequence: CASSLGVVSPLHF.

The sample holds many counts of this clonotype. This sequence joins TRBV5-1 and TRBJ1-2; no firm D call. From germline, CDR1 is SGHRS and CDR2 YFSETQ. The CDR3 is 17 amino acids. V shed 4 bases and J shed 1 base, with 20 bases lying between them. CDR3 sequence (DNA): TGCGCCAGCAGCCTCTCCCTCCCCGGGTCCCGTAACTATGGCTACACCTTC. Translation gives CASSLSLPGSRNYGYTF. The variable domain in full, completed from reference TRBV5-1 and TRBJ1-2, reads KAGVTQTPRYLIKTRGQQVTLSCSPISGHRSVSWYQQTPGQGLQFLFEYFSETQRNKGNFPGRFSGRQFSNSRSEMNVSTLELGDSALYLCASSLSLPGSRNYGYTFGSGTRLTVV.

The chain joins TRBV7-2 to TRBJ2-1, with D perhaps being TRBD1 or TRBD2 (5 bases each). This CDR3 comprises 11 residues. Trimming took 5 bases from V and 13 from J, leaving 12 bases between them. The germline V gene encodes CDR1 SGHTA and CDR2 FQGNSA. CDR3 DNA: TGTGCCAGCAGCCGGGGACCCACCCAGTTCTTC. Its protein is CASSRGPTQFF.

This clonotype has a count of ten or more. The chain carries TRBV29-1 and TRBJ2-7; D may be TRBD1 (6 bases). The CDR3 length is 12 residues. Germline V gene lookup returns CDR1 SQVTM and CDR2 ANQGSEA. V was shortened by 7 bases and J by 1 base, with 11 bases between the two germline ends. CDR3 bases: TGCAGCGCTCTAGGGGGTTCCTACGAGCAGTACTTC. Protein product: CSALGGSYEQYF.

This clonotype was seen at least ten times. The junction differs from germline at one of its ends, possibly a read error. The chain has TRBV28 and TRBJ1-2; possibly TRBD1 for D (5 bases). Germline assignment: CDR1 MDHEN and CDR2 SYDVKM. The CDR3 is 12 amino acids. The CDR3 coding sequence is TGTGCCAGCGTCCTCCCCCCGGGACGGACTCCCTTC. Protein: CASVLPPGRTPF.

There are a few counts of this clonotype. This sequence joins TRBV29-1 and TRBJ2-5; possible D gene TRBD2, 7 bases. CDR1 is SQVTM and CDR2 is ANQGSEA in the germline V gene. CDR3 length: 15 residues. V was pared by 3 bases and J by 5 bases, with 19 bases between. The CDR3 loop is CSVDKRGGRAETQYF. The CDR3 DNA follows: TGCAGCGTTGATAAGAGGGGGGGCAGGGCTGAGACCCAGTACTTC.

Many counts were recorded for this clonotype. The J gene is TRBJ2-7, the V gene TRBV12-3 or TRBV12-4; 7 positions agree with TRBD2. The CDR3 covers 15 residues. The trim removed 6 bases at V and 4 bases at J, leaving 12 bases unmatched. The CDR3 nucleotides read TGTGCCAGCAGGCGGAAAGCGGGGCCTGGGTACGAGCAGTACTTC. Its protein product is CASRRKAGPGYEQYF.

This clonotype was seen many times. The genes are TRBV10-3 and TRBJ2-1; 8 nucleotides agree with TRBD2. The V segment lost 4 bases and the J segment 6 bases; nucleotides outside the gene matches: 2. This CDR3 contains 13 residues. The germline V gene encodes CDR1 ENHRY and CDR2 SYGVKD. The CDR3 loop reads CAISAREANEQFF. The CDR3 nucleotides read TGTGCCATCAGTGCGCGGGAGGCCAATGAGCAGTTCTTC.

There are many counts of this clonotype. CDR3 protein: CASSLRWTSGTQVQETQYF. The CDR3 DNA sequence: TGTGCCAGCAGTTTACGTTGGACTAGCGGGACCCAAGTCCAAGAGACCCAGTACTTC. The genes are TRBV12-3 or TRBV12-4 and TRBJ2-5, with TRBD2 matching over 12 bases. J lost 1 base, V lost 2 bases, and 11 bases had no gene match. The CDR3 sequence is 19 residues long.

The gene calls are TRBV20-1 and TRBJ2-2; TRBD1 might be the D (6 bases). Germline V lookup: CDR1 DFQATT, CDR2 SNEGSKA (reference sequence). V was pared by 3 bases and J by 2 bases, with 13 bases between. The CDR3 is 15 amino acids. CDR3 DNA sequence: TGCAGTGCTAGGCGTCCGGGACAAAACACCGGGGAGCTGTTTTTT. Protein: CSARRPGQNTGELFF.

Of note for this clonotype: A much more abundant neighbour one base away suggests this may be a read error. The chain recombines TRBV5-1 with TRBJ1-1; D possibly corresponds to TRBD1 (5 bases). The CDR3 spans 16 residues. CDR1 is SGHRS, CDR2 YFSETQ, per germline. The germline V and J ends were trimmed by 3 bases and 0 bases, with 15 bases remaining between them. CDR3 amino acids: CASSSGRGSVNTEAFF. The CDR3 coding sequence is TGCGCCAGCAGCTCGGGACGGGGATCCGTGAACACTGAAGCTTTCTTT.